The source of this T cell receptor beta chain is a study of low-dose radiotherapy and immunotherapy resistance in tumors. Study-level background: Aspirin was taken orally at 300 mg daily by patients, and this continued for four cycles from cycle 1 day 1.

cDNA synthesis used a TRAV/TRBV-specific primer set for both chains. A roughly 19-cycle PCR with a constant-region primer and V-primer adapter amplified TCRs. Using its own MiXCR run on the reads, TCRdb lists one record per CDR3 protein. The sample consists of tens of thousands of distinct CDR3 sequences, 15% to 20% of them appearing once. Germline V CDR1 and CDR2: MNHEY, SVGEGT. The CDR3 has 13 residues. V shed 5 bases and J 3 bases; nucleotides not matched to a gene: 3. Documented time point: after trial treatment. Treatment indicated: LDRT plus nivolumab, ipilimumab, low-dose cyclophosphamide and aspirin (RACIN trial).

The receptor was derived from a male donor with prostate cancer. The material was PBMCs, obtained after low-dose radiotherapy plus immunotherapy. The chain is built from TRBV6-2 or TRBV6-3 and TRBJ1-1, with 7 positions matching TRBD1. The CDR3 bases are TGTGCCAGCAGTGACGGGACAGACACTGAAGCTTTCTTT. This encodes CASSDGTDTEAFF.